This T cell receptor beta chain originates from a study of tumor-infiltrating lymphocytes in glioblastoma multiforme. Note on this clonotype: Mismatch with germline at one junction end may stem from a read error.

Multiple V-beta primers and a C-beta primer amplified TCRB from RNA. MiXCR, applied by TCRdb to the multiplex PCR reads, yields one record per CDR3 protein. The sample has some 10,000 distinct CDR3 sequences; 66% are singletons. The CDR3 totals 15 residues. The V gene's germline CDR1 is SGHKS and CDR2 YYEKEE (reference sequence). The chain is built from TRBV5-5 and TRBJ2-5; D might be TRBD1 or TRBD2, each matching 5 bases. This TCR derives from a male donor with glioblastoma. The sequencing sample was made of brain tumor tissue. The CDR3 loop is CVSSDGWGIRGTQYF. The CDR3 nucleotides read TGTGTCAGCAGCGATGGTTGGGGGATTCGAGGGACCCAGTACTTC.